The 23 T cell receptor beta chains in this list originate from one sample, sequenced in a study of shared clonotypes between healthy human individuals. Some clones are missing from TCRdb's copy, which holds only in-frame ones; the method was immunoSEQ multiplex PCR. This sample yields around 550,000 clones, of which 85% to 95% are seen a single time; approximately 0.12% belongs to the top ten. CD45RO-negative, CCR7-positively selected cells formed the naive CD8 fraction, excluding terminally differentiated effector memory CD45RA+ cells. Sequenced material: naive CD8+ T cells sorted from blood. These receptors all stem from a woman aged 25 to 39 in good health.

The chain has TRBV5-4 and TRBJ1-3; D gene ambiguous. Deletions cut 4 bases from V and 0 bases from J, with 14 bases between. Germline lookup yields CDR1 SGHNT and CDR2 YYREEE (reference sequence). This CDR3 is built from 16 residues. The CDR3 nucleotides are TGTGCCAGCAGCCATTTAGACGCAAGCTCTGGAAACACCATATATTTT. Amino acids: CASSHLDASSGNTIYF.

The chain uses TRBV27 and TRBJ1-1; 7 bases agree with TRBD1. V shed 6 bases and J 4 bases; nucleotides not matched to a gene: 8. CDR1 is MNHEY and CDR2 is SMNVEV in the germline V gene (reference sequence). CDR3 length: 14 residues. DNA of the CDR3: TGTGCCAGCAGCTACAGGGGACCGAGCACTGAAGCTTTCTTT. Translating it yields CASSYRGPSTEAFF.

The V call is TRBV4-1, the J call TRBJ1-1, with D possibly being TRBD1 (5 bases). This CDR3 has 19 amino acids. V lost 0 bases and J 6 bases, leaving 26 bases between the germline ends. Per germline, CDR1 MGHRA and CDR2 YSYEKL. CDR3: CASSQDRVESNRRSAEAFF. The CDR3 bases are TGCGCCAGCAGCCAAGATAGAGTGGAATCCAACAGGCGATCCGCTGAAGCTTTCTTT.

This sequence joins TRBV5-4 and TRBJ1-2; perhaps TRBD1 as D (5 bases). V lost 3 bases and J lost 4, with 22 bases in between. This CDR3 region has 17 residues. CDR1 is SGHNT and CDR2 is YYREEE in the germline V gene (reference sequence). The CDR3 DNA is TGTGCCAGCAGCTCCCCCGACAGAAAAATGTACTCCTATGGCTACACCTTC. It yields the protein CASSSPDRKMYSYGYTF.

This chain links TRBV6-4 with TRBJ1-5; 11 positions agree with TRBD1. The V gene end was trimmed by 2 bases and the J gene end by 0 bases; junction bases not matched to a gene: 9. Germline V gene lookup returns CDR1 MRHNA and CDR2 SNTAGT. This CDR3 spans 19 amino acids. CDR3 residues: CASSDSGDRGSYSNQPQHF. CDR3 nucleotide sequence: TGTGCCAGCAGTGACAGTGGGGACAGGGGGTCTTATAGCAATCAGCCCCAGCATTTT.

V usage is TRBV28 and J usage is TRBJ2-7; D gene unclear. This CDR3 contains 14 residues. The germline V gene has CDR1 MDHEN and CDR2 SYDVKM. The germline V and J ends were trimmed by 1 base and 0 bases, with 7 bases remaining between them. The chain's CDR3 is CASSLLTDSYEQYF. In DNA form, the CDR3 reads TGTGCCAGCAGTTTATTGACTGACTCCTACGAGCAGTACTTC.

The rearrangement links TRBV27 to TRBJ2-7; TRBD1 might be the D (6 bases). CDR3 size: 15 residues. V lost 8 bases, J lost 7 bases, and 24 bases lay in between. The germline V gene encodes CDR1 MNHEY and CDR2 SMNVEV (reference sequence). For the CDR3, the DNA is TGTGCCAGCGCCCATTTGGGGGCCGACTATCGGGAGCAGTACTTC. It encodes CASAHLGADYREQYF.

The CDR3 coding sequence is TGTGCCAGCAGCGGGGGGCTGAGCGGGAGGGAAGTCGAGACCCAGTACTTC. This codes for CASSGGLSGREVETQYF. The V call is TRBV7-6, the J call TRBJ2-5; 10 bases agree with TRBD2. The CDR3 is 17 residues long. The germline gives CDR1 SGHVS, CDR2 FNYEAQ. V lost 5 bases, J lost 5 bases, and 14 bases stayed unmatched.

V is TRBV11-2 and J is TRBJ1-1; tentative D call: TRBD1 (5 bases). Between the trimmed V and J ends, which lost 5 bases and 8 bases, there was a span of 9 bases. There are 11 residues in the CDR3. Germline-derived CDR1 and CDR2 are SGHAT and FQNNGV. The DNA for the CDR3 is TGTGCCAGCAGCATCGGGACGGAAGCTTTCTTT. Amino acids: CASSIGTEAFF.

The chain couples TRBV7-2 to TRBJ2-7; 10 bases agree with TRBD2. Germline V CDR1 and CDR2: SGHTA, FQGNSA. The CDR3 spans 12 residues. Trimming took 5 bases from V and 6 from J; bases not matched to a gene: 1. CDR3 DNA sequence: TGTGCCAGCAGCAGGACTAGCGGCGAGCAGTACTTC. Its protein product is CASSRTSGEQYF.

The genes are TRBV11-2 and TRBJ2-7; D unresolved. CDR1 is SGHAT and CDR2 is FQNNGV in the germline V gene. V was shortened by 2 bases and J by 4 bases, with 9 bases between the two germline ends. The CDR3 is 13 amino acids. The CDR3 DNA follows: TGTGCCAGCAGCTTAATTTTTGGATACGAGCAGTACTTC. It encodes CASSLIFGYEQYF.

The CDR3 coding sequence is TGTGCCAGCAGCTGGACAGAAGGGCTCAGACAGCCCCAGCATTTT. This gives the protein CASSWTEGLRQPQHF. This sequence joins TRBV7-8 and TRBJ1-5, with a possible D match to TRBD1 (6 bases). Germline V gene lookup returns CDR1 SGHVS and CDR2 FQNEAQ. The CDR3 length is 15 residues. Trimming cost V 4 bases and J 7 bases, with 17 bases left between them.

The CDR3, as DNA: TGTGCCAGCAGCGGCGGGGGGGTCCCTCTCACAGATACGCAGTATTTT. This translates into CASSGGGVPLTDTQYF. This chain links TRBV5-4 with TRBJ2-3; 9 positions match TRBD2. The CDR3 covers 16 residues. With V trimmed by 4 bases and J by 2 bases, 8 bases remained unmatched. Germline V lookup: CDR1 SGHNT, CDR2 YYREEE (reference sequence).

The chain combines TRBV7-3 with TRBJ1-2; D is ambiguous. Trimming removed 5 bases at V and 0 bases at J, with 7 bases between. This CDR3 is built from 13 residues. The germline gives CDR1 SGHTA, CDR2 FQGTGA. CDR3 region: CASSPGTNYGYTF. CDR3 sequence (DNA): TGTGCCAGCAGCCCCGGGACTAACTATGGCTACACCTTC. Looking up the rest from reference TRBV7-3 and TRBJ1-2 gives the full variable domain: GAGVSQTPSNKVTEKGKYVELRCDPISGHTALYWYRQSLGQGPEFLIYFQGTGAADDSGLPNDRFFAVRPEGSVSTLKIQRTERGDSAVYLCASSPGTNYGYTFGSGTRLTVV.

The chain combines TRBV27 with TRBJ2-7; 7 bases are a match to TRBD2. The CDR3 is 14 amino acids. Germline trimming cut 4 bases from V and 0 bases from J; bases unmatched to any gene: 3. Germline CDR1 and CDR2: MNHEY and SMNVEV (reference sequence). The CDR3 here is CASSYAGDSYEQYF. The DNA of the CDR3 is TGTGCCAGCAGTTACGCGGGAGACTCCTACGAGCAGTACTTC.

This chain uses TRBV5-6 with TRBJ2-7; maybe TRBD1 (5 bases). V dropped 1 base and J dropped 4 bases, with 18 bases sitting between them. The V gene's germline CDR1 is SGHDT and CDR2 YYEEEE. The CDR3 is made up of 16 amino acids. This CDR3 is CASSLMLGRLSYEQYF. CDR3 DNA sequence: TGTGCCAGCAGCTTGATGCTGGGGCGCTTGTCGTACGAGCAGTACTTC.

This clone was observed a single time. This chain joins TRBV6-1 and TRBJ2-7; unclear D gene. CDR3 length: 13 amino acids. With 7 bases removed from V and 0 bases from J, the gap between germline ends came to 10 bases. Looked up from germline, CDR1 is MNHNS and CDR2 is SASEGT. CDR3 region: CASTVGSSYEQYF. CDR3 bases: TGTGCCAGCACAGTGGGCAGCTCCTACGAGCAGTACTTC.

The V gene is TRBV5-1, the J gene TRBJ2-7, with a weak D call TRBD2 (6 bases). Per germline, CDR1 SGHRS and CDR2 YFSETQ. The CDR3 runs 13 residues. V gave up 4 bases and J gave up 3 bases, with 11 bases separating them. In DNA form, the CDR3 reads TGCGCCAGCAGCATCCCGGGGGACTACGAGCAGTACTTC. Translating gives CASSIPGDYEQYF.

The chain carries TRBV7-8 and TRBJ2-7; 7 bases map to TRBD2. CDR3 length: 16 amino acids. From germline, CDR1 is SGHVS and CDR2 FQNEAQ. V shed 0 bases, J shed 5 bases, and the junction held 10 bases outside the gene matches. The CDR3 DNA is TGTGCCAGCAGCTTAGCTCGAGCGGGAACGATCGACGAGCAGTACTTC. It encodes CASSLARAGTIDEQYF.

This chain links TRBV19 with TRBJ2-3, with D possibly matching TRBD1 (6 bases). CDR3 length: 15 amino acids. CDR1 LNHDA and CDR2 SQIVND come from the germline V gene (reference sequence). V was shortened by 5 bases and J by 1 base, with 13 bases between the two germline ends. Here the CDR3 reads CASSENRARTDTQYF. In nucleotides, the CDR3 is TGTGCCAGTAGTGAAAACAGGGCCCGCACAGATACGCAGTATTTT.

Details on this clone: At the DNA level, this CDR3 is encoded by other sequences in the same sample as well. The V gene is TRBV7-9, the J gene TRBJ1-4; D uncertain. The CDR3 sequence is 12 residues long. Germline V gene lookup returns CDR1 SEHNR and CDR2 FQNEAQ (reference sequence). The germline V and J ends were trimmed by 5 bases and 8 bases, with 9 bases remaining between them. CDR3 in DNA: TGTGCCAGCAGCCCGTTAGGAGAAAAACTGTTTTTT. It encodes CASSPLGEKLFF.

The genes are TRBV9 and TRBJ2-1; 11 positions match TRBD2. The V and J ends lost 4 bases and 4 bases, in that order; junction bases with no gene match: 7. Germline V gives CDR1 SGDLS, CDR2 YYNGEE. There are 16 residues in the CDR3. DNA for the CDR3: TGTGCCAGCAGCCGTCGGACTAGCGGGCCGTACAATGAGCAGTTCTTC. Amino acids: CASSRRTSGPYNEQFF.

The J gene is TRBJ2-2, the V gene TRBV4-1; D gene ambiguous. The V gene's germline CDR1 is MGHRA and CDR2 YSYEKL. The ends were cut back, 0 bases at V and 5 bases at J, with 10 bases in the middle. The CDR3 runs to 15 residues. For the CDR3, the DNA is TGCGCCAGCAGCCAAGATGCGGAGACGACCGGGGAGCTGTTTTTT. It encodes CASSQDAETTGELFF.